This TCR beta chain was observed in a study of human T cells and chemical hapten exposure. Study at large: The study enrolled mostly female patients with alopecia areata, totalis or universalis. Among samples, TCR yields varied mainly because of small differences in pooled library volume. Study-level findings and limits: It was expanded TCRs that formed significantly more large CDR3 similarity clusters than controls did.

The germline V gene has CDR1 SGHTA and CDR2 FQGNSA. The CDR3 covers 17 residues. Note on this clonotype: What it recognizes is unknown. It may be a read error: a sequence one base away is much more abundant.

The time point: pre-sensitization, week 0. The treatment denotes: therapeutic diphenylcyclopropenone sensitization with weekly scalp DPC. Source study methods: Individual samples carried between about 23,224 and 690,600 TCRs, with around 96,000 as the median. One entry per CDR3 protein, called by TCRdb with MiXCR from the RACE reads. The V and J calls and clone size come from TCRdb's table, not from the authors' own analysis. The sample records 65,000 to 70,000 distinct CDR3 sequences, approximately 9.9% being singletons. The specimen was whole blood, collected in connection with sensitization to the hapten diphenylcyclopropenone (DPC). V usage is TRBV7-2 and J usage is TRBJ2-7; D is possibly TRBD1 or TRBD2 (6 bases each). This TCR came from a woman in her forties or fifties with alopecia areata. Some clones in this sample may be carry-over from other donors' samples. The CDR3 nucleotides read TGTGCCGGCAGCTTAGGGCCTTCTGGGGGGCCCTCCTACGAGCAGTACTTC. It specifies CAGSLGPSGGPSYEQYF.